This T cell receptor (beta chain) comes out of a study of blood T cell repertoires in COVID-19. Overall study context: The United States, Italy and Spain provided the acute and convalescent COVID-19 samples. In each case, the material was cDNA or gDNA derived from T cells, B-cell-depleted T cells, or PBMCs.

The CDR3 covers 16 residues. CDR1 SGDLS and CDR2 YYNGEE come from the germline V gene. J lost 7 bases, V lost 4 bases, and 13 bases had no gene match. The authors' processing: Amplification from reference gene primers served as the basis for estimated nucleated cell counts. Libraries were prepared by immunoSEQ multiplex PCR; TCRdb keeps only in-frame clonotypes and omits some of them. V and J calls and clone size follow that table, whereas D and trimming were derived from the DNA. The repertoire has about 80,000 clones, about three quarters of them found once; the top ten carry approximately 5.8%. The sequence was obtained from a man aged 45-60 years with active or convalescent COVID-19. V and J are TRBV9 and TRBJ2-2; 7 nucleotides align to TRBD2. Sequencing was performed on peripheral blood. The CDR3 sequence is CASSPRGAGVNGELFF. DNA for the CDR3: TGTGCCAGCAGCCCCCGCGGGGCGGGGGTTAACGGGGAGCTGTTTTTT.